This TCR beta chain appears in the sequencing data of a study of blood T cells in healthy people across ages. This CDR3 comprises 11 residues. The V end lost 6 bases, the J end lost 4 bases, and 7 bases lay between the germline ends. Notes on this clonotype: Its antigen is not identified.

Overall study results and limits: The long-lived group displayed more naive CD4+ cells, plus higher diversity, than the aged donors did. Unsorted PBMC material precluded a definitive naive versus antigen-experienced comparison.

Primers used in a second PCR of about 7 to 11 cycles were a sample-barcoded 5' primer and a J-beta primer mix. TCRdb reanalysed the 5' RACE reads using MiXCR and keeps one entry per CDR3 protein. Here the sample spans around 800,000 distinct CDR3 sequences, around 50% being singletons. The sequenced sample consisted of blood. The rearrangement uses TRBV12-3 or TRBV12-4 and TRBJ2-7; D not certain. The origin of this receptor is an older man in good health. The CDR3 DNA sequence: TGTGCCAGCAGCAGAAAATACGAGCAGTACTTC. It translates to CASSRKYEQYF.